This T cell receptor beta chain was sequenced for a study of OX40 agonist ivuxolimab in advanced cancers. Looking at the study overall: A diagnosis of hepatocellular carcinoma, melanoma, renal cell or head and neck cancer was present in dose-escalation patients. Under the entry rules, prior anti-PD-1, anti-PD-L1 or anti-CTLA-4 therapy was allowed, and about 40% had some.

Of note for this clone: Its antigen remains unidentified.

Some clones are missing from TCRdb's copy, which holds only in-frame ones; the method was immunoSEQ multiplex PCR. The repertoire holds about 79,000 clones, with roughly 94% as singletons. Overall study findings and caveats: On average, a greater number of expanded clones characterised CD8+ T cells relative to CD4+.

The CDR3 is 16 amino acids. The germline CDR1 and CDR2 sequences are MGHRA and YSYEKL. V lost 5 bases, J lost 5 bases, and 21 bases lay in between. The receptor's source is an adult with an advanced solid tumor such as melanoma, head and neck, liver or kidney cancer. This chain uses TRBV4-1 with TRBJ2-5; D remains unclear. Sequenced here: CD4+ or CD8+ T cells sorted from blood, sampled in a trial of the OX40 agonist ivuxolimab. DNA of the CDR3: TGCGCCAGCAGCGGCAGTGTGATTCCTGAGGCGGAGACCCAGTACTTC. It codes for CASSGSVIPEAETQYF.